This TCR beta chain was sequenced in a study of metastatic and nonmetastatic thyroid tumors. Study-wide background: From malignant and benign thyroid patients, repertoires in blood and in tumor or nodule tissue were compared.

Study processing details: CDR3 was compared across clinicopathological groups, and the resulting differences were used to build a distant-metastasis classifier for papillary thyroid cancer. Through MiXCR, TCRdb re-clonotyped the PCR reads. The V and J calls were not made by the authors but by TCRdb's processing. The profile shows around 40,000 clones, 15% to 20% of them singletons. The CDR3 is 16 residues long. The junction had 4 bases not matched to a gene; V was cut back by 4 bases and J by 2 bases. The germline V gene encodes CDR1 LGHNA and CDR2 YNFKEQ. Every patient underwent thyroid surgery untreated. This clone showed up many times. Other DNA sequences in this specimen translate into the identical CDR3.

The sequenced sample was blood. The V and J genes are TRBV4-2 and TRBJ2-3; 12 positions match TRBD2. The sequence was collected from a male donor with papillary thyroid cancer or a benign thyroid nodule (not recorded which). Some clones in this sample may be carry-over from other donors' samples. CDR3 sequence reads: CASSPLAGGATDTQYF. The CDR3 coding sequence is TGTGCCAGCAGCCCGCTAGCGGGAGGGGCCACAGATACGCAGTATTTT.